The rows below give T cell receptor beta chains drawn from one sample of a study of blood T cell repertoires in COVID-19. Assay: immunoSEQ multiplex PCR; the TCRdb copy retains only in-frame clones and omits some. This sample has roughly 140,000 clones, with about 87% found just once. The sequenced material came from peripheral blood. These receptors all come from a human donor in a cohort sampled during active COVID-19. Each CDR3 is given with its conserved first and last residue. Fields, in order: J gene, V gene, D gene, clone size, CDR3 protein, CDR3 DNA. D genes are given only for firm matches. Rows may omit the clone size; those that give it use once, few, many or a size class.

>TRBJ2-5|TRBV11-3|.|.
CASSLGGLVETQYF
TGTGCCAGCAGCTTAGGAGGGTTGGTAGAGACCCAGTACTTC
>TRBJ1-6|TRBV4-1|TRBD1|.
CASSQAVGTGSSYNSPLHF
TGCGCCAGCAGCCAAGCAGTGGGGACAGGTAGCTCCTATAATTCACCCCTCCACTTT
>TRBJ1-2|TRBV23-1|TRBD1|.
CAIPFPGQGYGYTF
TGCGCCATACCCTTCCCCGGACAGGGCTATGGCTACACCTTC
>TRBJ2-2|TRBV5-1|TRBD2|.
CASSEGLAGSGELFF
TGCGCCAGCAGCGAAGGACTAGCGGGGTCCGGGGAGCTGTTTTTT
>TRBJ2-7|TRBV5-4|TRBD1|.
CASSLAGTASSPRTF
TGTGCCAGCAGCTTAGCCGGGACAGCGTCTTCACCACGAACCTTC
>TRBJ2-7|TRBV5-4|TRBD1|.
CASSQGTGSYEQYF
TGTGCCAGCAGCCAAGGGACAGGCTCCTACGAGCAGTACTTC
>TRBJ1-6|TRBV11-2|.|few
CASSPRGRSPLHF
TGTGCCAGCAGCCCGCGGGGCAGATCACCCCTCCACTTT
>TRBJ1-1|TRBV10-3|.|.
CAISESMRTTEAFF
TGTGCCATCAGTGAGTCGATGAGGACTACTGAAGCTTTCTTT
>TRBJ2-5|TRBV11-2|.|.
CASSLLLTGRLETQYF
TGTGCCAGCAGCTTACTCCTTACAGGCAGGCTAGAGACCCAGTACTTC
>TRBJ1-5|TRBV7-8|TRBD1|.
CASSPGTASNQPQHF
TGTGCCAGCAGCCCCGGGACAGCTAGCAATCAGCCCCAGCATTTT
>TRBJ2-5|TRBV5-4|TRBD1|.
CASSSGQGQRRKETQYF
TGTGCCAGCAGCTCTGGTCAGGGACAGAGAAGAAAAGAGACCCAGTACTTC
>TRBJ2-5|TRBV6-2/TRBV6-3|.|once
CASSYFRQETQYF
TGTGCCAGCAGTTACTTCAGGCAAGAGACCCAGTACTTC
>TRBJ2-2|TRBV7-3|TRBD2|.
CASSPPGLDTGELFF
TGTGCCAGCAGCCCACCGGGACTAGATACCGGGGAGCTGTTTTTT
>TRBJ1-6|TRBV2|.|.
CASSVGGPGASSPLHF
TGTGCCAGCAGTGTGGGAGGGCCAGGGGCCTCTTCACCCCTCCACTTT
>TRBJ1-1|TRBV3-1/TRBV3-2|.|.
CASSQAGRNTEAFF
TGTGCCAGCAGCCAAGCTGGGAGGAACACTGAAGCTTTCTTT
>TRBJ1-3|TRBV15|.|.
CATSRDPGFGNTIYF
TGTGCCACCAGCAGAGATCCGGGGTTTGGAAACACCATATATTTT
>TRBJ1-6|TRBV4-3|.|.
CASSREGGGSYNSPLHF
TGCGCCAGCAGCCGGGAGGGAGGGGGGTCCTATAATTCACCCCTCCACTTT
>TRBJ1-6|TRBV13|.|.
CASSQTTAPGSYNSPLHF
TGTGCCAGCAGCCAGACGACGGCCCCAGGCTCCTATAATTCACCCCTCCACTTT
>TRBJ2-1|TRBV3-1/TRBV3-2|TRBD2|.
CASSQVTSGYNEQFF
TGTGCCAGCAGCCAAGTGACTAGCGGGTACAATGAGCAGTTCTTC
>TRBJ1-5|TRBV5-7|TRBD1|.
CASSLQGQGKQPQHF
TGTGCCAGCAGCTTGCAGGGACAGGGGAAACAGCCCCAGCATTTT
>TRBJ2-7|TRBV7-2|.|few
CASSERPSTEQYF
TGTGCCAGCAGCGAAAGGCCTAGTACCGAGCAGTACTTC
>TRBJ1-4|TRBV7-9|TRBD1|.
CASSQDRVWSTNEKLFF
TGTGCCAGCAGCCAAGACAGGGTATGGTCAACTAATGAAAAACTGTTTTTT
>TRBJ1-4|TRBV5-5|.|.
CASSFETGNNEKLFF
TGTGCCAGCAGCTTCGAAACAGGGAACAATGAAAAACTGTTTTTT
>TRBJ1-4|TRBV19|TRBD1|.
CASRPDRVTNEKLFF
TGTGCCAGTAGGCCAGACAGGGTAACTAATGAAAAACTGTTTTTT